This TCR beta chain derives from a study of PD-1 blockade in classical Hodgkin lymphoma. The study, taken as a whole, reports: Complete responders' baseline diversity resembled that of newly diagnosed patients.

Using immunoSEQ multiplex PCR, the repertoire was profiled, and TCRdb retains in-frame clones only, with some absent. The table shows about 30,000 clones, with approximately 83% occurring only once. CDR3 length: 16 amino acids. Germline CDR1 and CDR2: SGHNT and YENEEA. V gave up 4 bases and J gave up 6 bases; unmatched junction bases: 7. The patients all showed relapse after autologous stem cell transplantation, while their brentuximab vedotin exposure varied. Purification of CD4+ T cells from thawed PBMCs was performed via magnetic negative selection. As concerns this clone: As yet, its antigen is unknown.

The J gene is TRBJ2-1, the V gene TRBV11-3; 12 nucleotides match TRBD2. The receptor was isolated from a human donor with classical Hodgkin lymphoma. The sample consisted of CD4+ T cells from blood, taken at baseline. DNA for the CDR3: TGTGCCAGCAGCTCCCCACTAGCGGGAGGTGGCAATGAGCAGTTCTTC. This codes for CASSSPLAGGGNEQFF.